The 21 T cell receptor beta chains reported below all come from one sample, sequenced in a study of blood T cell repertoires in COVID-19. Measured with immunoSEQ multiplex PCR; TCRdb has only the in-frame clones, and not every one. The sample records about 68,000 clones, approximately 85% being singletons. The sequenced material came from peripheral blood. These receptors were obtained from a man in his fifties with acute or convalescent COVID-19.

This clone was recorded once. The rearrangement uses TRBV3-1 (or the pseudogene TRBV3-2) and TRBJ2-7; possible D gene TRBD1, 6 bases. Trimming took 2 bases from V and 1 from J, leaving 9 bases between them. Germline V CDR1 and CDR2: LGHDT, YNNKEL (reference sequence). This CDR3 is 14 amino acids long. CDR3 residues: CASSQYGQSYEQYF. CDR3 in DNA: TGTGCCAGCAGCCAATATGGACAGTCCTACGAGCAGTACTTC.

A few counts support this clone. The chain employs TRBV6-6 and TRBJ1-1; tentative D call: TRBD1 (6 bases). The CDR3 consists of 12 residues. Trimming removed 6 bases from V and 13 bases from J, with 18 bases in between. Germline CDR1 MNHNY, CDR2 SVGAGI (reference sequence). The CDR3 DNA sequence: TGTGCCAGCAGCCCCATGGGGGCGGTCTTTTTCTTT. Amino acid sequence: CASSPMGAVFFF.

This chain uses TRBV5-8 with TRBJ1-3; unclear D gene. The CDR3 is made up of 15 amino acids. V shed 0 bases and J shed 1 base, with 8 bases lying between them. CDR1 and CDR2 (germline): SGHTS, YDEGEE. The CDR3 protein is CASSLVPGSGNTIYF. CDR3 in DNA: TGTGCCAGCAGCTTGGTTCCGGGGTCTGGAAACACCATATATTTT.

V and J are TRBV19 and TRBJ1-5, with D maybe TRBD1 (6 bases). Germline CDR1 is LNHDA and CDR2 is SQIVND (reference sequence). CDR3 size: 15 residues. The V and J ends lost 5 bases and 6 bases respectively, with 17 bases between them. CDR3 sequence reads: CASSPPPSGAQPQHF. The CDR3, as DNA: TGTGCCAGTAGTCCACCACCGTCAGGGGCTCAGCCCCAGCATTTT.

This clone appeared a few times. The chain has TRBV3-1 (or the pseudogene TRBV3-2) and TRBJ2-3; D is perhaps TRBD1 (6 bases). The V and J ends lost 4 bases and 5 bases respectively, with 7 bases between them. CDR3 size: 12 residues. Germline CDR1 and CDR2: LGHDT and YNNKEL (reference sequence). CDR3 coding DNA: TGTGCCAGCAGCCCAGGGGAAGATACGCAGTATTTT. This codes for CASSPGEDTQYF.

The V call is TRBV7-3, the J call TRBJ2-1, with 10 bases matching TRBD2. This CDR3 has 15 amino acids. J gave up 2 bases and V 5 bases, and 3 bases lay outside the gene matches. In germline, CDR1 is SGHTA, CDR2 FQGTGA. The CDR3 sequence is CASSRSGGAYNEQFF. CDR3 in DNA: TGTGCCAGCAGCCGGAGCGGGGGGGCCTACAATGAGCAGTTCTTC. The whole variable domain, filled in from reference TRBV7-3 and TRBJ2-1, reads GAGVSQTPSNKVTEKGKYVELRCDPISGHTALYWYRQSLGQGPEFLIYFQGTGAADDSGLPNDRFFAVRPEGSVSTLKIQRTERGDSAVYLCASSRSGGAYNEQFFGPGTRLTVL.

The chain is built from TRBV6-6 and TRBJ2-5; 16 nucleotides agree with TRBD2. J lost 5 bases, V lost 6 bases, and 18 bases had no gene match. The CDR3 is 20 residues long. Germline CDR1 MNHNY, CDR2 SVGAGI (reference sequence). CDR3 in amino acids: CASSLRSPGLAGGRQETQYF. CDR3 in DNA: TGTGCCAGCAGCCTTAGGTCGCCGGGACTAGCGGGGGGGCGTCAGGAGACCCAGTACTTC.

The chain couples TRBV19 to TRBJ2-1; 7 bases line up with TRBD2. With V trimmed by 10 bases and J by 7 bases, 13 bases remained unmatched. The germline gives CDR1 LNHDA, CDR2 SQIVND (reference sequence). The CDR3 totals 14 residues. CDR3 loop: CATKPPREGNEQFF. CDR3 nucleotide sequence: TGTGCCACCAAACCCCCCAGGGAGGGTAATGAGCAGTTCTTC.

This clone was observed once. The CDR3, as DNA: TGTGCCAGCACCCTAGAGGCTCTGAACACTGAAGCTTTCTTT. It translates to CASTLEALNTEAFF. The chain combines TRBV2 with TRBJ1-1; D remains unclear. The CDR3 runs to 14 residues. V was pared by 7 bases and J by 0 bases, with 12 bases between. CDR1 is SNHLY and CDR2 is FYNNEI in the germline V gene.

The J gene is TRBJ2-5, the V gene TRBV10-3, with D possibly matching TRBD1 (5 bases). The germline V gene encodes CDR1 ENHRY and CDR2 SYGVKD. This CDR3 contains 12 residues. With 6 bases removed from V and 5 bases from J, the gap between germline ends came to 10 bases. CDR3 DNA sequence: TGTGCCATCAGCCAGGGTAGCGAGACCCAGTACTTC. Translating gives CAISQGSETQYF.

This chain connects TRBV18 to TRBJ2-5; tentatively, D is TRBD2 (7 bases). The V end lost 6 bases, the J end lost 5 bases, and 16 bases lay between the germline ends. The length of the CDR3 is 14 residues. The V gene's germline CDR1 is KGHSH and CDR2 LQKENI. CDR3 sequence reads: CASSTGGLTETQYF. CDR3 in DNA: TGTGCCAGCTCCACGGGGGGCCTTACGGAGACCCAGTACTTC.

This clone has a single count. Here the CDR3 DNA reads TGTGCCAGCAGTCCAGATAGCAATCAGCCCCAGCATTTT. It is translated as CASSPDSNQPQHF. The V gene is TRBV2, the J gene TRBJ1-5; D remains ambiguous. The CDR3 totals 13 residues. Germline V gene sequence: CDR1 SNHLY, CDR2 FYNNEI. Trimming left V 5 bases short and J 0 bases short, with 5 bases between.

This sequence joins TRBV18 and TRBJ2-5; 7 positions agree with TRBD1. The V and J ends lost 8 bases and 4 bases, in that order; junction bases with no gene match: 7. CDR3 size: 13 residues. From germline, CDR1 is KGHSH and CDR2 LQKENI. Here the CDR3 reads CASRTGAGETQYF. As DNA, the CDR3 is TGTGCCAGCCGCACAGGGGCCGGAGAGACCCAGTACTTC.

This clone was counted once. In nucleotides, the CDR3 is TGTGCCAGCAGCTTGGAGACAGACACCGGGGAGCTGTTTTTT. This sequence encodes CASSLETDTGELFF. The genes are TRBV5-4 and TRBJ2-2; tentatively, D is TRBD1 (5 bases). Trimming took 0 bases from V and 3 from J, leaving 6 bases between them. Germline CDR1 is SGHNT and CDR2 is YYREEE (reference sequence). The CDR3 sequence is 14 residues long.

This chain joins TRBV29-1 and TRBJ1-3; D remains ambiguous. The germline V and J ends were trimmed by 1 base and 0 bases, with 10 bases remaining between them. CDR3 length: 15 amino acids. Germline CDR1 is SQVTM and CDR2 is ANQGSEA. The DNA for the CDR3 is TGCAGCGTTGAAGGAGACACACTCTCTGGAAACACCATATATTTT. Translating it yields CSVEGDTLSGNTIYF.

The chain has TRBV3-1 (or the pseudogene TRBV3-2) and TRBJ1-3; D not resolved. This CDR3 region has 14 residues. V was clipped by 4 bases and J by 0 bases, with 7 bases between them. The germline gives CDR1 LGHDT, CDR2 YNNKEL (reference sequence). The CDR3 here is CASSRTNSGNTIYF. The CDR3 bases are TGTGCCAGCAGCCGCACTAACTCTGGAAACACCATATATTTT.

The sample holds a few counts of this clone. J is TRBJ1-2 and V is TRBV5-1; D is ambiguous. The CDR3 contains 15 residues. Germline lookup yields CDR1 SGHRS and CDR2 YFSETQ. Trimming took off 5 bases at V and 7 bases at J, with 21 bases between the two ends. The CDR3 sequence: CASSFALGSNLGYTF. CDR3 DNA sequence: TGCGCCAGCAGTTTCGCACTAGGTAGCAACCTTGGCTACACCTTC.

V is TRBV27 and J is TRBJ1-1, with 7 bases fitting TRBD1. This CDR3 has 13 residues. V shed 6 bases and J 5 bases; nucleotides not matched to a gene: 6. The germline gives CDR1 MNHEY, CDR2 SMNVEV (reference sequence). In DNA, the CDR3 is TGTGCCAGCAGCTACAGGGGAGGAACTGAAGCTTTCTTT. The encoded protein is CASSYRGGTEAFF.

This clone appeared a few times. The rearrangement links TRBV29-1 to TRBJ2-3; 8 bases match TRBD2. The CDR3 consists of 15 residues. J was trimmed by 4 bases and V by 8 bases; bases with no gene match: 14. CDR1 is SQVTM, CDR2 ANQGSEA, per germline. As DNA, the CDR3 is TGCAGCTCCACAGGGCTAGCGGGTGGTGCAGATACGCAGTATTTT. It translates to CSSTGLAGGADTQYF.

The CDR3 sequence: CASSYLTAMNTEAFF. CDR3 in DNA: TGTGCCAGCAGCTACCTGACAGCAATGAACACTGAAGCTTTCTTT. The chain is built from TRBV13 and TRBJ1-1; D might be TRBD1 (5 bases). The germline V gene encodes CDR1 PRHDT and CDR2 FYEKMQ (reference sequence). The length of the CDR3 is 15 residues. The V end lost 4 bases, the J end lost 0 bases, and 12 bases lay between the germline ends.

This sequence joins TRBV2 and TRBJ2-7, with TRBD2 matching over 8 bases. Germline-derived CDR1 and CDR2 are SNHLY and FYNNEI. V was pared by 9 bases and J by 3 bases, with 7 bases of the junction left unmatched. The CDR3 is 13 amino acids. The CDR3 DNA is TGTGCCAGTCGGGCAGCGGGAGTCTACGAGCAGTACGTC. Encoded protein: CASRAAGVYEQYV.